The following is a T cell receptor (beta chain) sequence with its context. Antigen unknown. CDR3 length: 15 residues. Per the germline V gene, CDR1 is DFQATT and CDR2 is SNEGSKA (reference sequence). The data were obtained in a study of T cells expressing NK-cell markers. Study-level information: It was sorted CD3+CD56+NKG2C+, CD3+CD56+NKG2C- and CD3+CD56-NKG2C+ T cells that supplied the TCR beta repertoires.

Study-wide points: The study found these clonotypes also leading the CD3+CD56-NKG2C+ fraction in a handful of donors. Of the CD8+ T cell pool in about 6 donors, about 1.0-8% was accounted for by dominant NKG2C+ clonotypes.

Libraries used 5'RACE template switching adding universal primer site and UMIs. TCRdb re-called the 5' RACE reads and catalogs CDR3 proteins one per entry, DNA excluded. This sample contains 450,000 to 600,000 distinct CDR3 sequences. The TCR comes from a young man in good health. Sample: blood T cells: a sorted CD56 or NKG2C T cell subset, CD4+ or CD8+ T cells, or bulk PBMC T cells (not recorded which). This chain links TRBV20-1 with TRBJ2-1. The CDR3 spells CSARIRLAAYNEQFF.